Below are 22 T cell receptor beta chains sequenced from a single sample in a study of blood T cell repertoires in COVID-19 (dated by TCRdb to about 2020). Library prep was done by the immunoSEQ multiplex PCR assay. Drawn from immuneACCESS, this table holds only the in-frame rearrangements with V and J called that TCRdb kept. Clones are partly lost; checked studies trace under half to an unresolved V gene and leave the rest unexplained. This sample has more than 90,000 clones in its table, and 85% of those were observed once. Roughly 40% of the sample is taken by the ten largest. Sequenced input: peripheral blood. All receptors come from a man older than 75 with acute or convalescent COVID-19.

V and J are TRBV25-1 and TRBJ2-2; D remains unclear. There are 13 residues in the CDR3. The germline V gene has CDR1 MGHDK and CDR2 SYGVNS. Trimming removed 4 bases from V and 7 bases from J, with 10 bases in between. DNA for the CDR3: TGTGCCAGCAGTGGTTACAAGAACGGGGAGCTGTTTTTT. It encodes CASSGYKNGELFF. The whole variable domain, filled in from reference TRBV25-1 and TRBJ2-2, reads EADIYQTPRYLVIGTGKKITLECSQTMGHDKMYWYQQDPGMELHLIHYSYGVNSTEKGDLSSESTVSRIRTEHFPLTLESARPSHTSQYLCASSGYKNGELFFGEGSRLTVL.

The V and J genes are TRBV9 and TRBJ1-4; tentatively, D is TRBD1 (5 bases). Germline assignment: CDR1 SGDLS and CDR2 YYNGEE. Trimming removed 4 bases at V and 2 bases at J, with 15 bases between. The length of the CDR3 is 16 residues. DNA for the CDR3: TGTGCCAGCAGCTTATCGTCAGGGAGGACTAATGAAAAACTGTTTTTT. It translates to CASSLSSGRTNEKLFF.

The rearrangement uses TRBV11-1 and TRBJ2-7; 9 nucleotides line up with TRBD1. V lost 1 base to trimming and J lost 2 bases; unmatched junction nucleotides: 3. The germline V gene encodes CDR1 SGHAT and CDR2 FQDESV (reference sequence). CDR3 length: 15 amino acids. This CDR3 reads CASSLVGQGTYEQYF. Here the CDR3 DNA reads TGTGCCAGCAGCTTAGTGGGACAGGGTACCTACGAGCAGTACTTC.

V is TRBV27 and J is TRBJ1-5; 9 bases line up with TRBD1. The trim removed 2 bases at V and 7 bases at J, leaving 3 bases unmatched. The CDR3 length is 14 residues. The germline CDR1 and CDR2 sequences are MNHEY and SMNVEV (reference sequence). Here the CDR3 reads CASSLDRGRQPQHF. The CDR3, as DNA: TGTGCCAGCAGTTTAGACAGGGGGAGGCAGCCCCAGCATTTT.

The chain uses TRBV6-5 and TRBJ1-2, with a possible D match to TRBD1 (6 bases). V lost 6 bases and J 5 bases, leaving 10 bases between the germline ends. Germline V gene lookup returns CDR1 MNHEY and CDR2 SVGAGI. The CDR3 extends over 12 amino acids. The CDR3 loop reads CASSGQNYGYTF. CDR3 nucleotide sequence: TGTGCCAGCAGCGGACAGAATTATGGCTACACCTTC.

The chain links TRBV28 to TRBJ1-2; 9 bases are a match to TRBD1. This CDR3 region has 14 residues. Germline V gives CDR1 MDHEN, CDR2 SYDVKM. Losses at the gene ends were 6 bases for V and 2 bases for J; bases not matched to a gene: 4. DNA of the CDR3: TGTGCCAGCAGAGAACAGGGGGCGAACTATGGCTACACCTTC. As protein: CASREQGANYGYTF.

V and J are TRBV7-3 and TRBJ2-2, with D possibly matching TRBD1 (6 bases). V was trimmed by 5 bases and J by 4 bases, leaving 14 bases between them. This CDR3 spans 15 amino acids. The V gene's germline CDR1 is SGHTA and CDR2 FQGTGA. DNA of the CDR3: TGTGCCAGCAGCCCCAGGGGTAGTAGCACCGGGGAGCTGTTTTTT. Amino acid sequence: CASSPRGSSTGELFF.

The J gene is TRBJ1-2, the V gene TRBV5-1; no firm D call. Trimming pared 2 bases from V and 7 bases from J, leaving 15 bases between. Germline CDR1 SGHRS, CDR2 YFSETQ. The CDR3 extends over 14 amino acids. CDR3 loop: CASSFDPEGLGYTF. CDR3 in DNA: TGCGCCAGCAGCTTCGATCCCGAGGGCCTTGGCTACACCTTC. Variable domain in full (rest from reference TRBV5-1 and TRBJ1-2): KAGVTQTPRYLIKTRGQQVTLSCSPISGHRSVSWYQQTPGQGLQFLFEYFSETQRNKGNFPGRFSGRQFSNSRSEMNVSTLELGDSALYLCASSFDPEGLGYTFGSGTRLTVV.

The chain uses TRBV9 and TRBJ1-5, with 8 bases that match TRBD1. The CDR3 consists of 17 residues. Germline assignment: CDR1 SGDLS and CDR2 YYNGEE. The V gene end was trimmed by 4 bases and the J gene end by 5 bases; junction bases not matched to a gene: 14. The CDR3 sequence is CASSPRETGVGHQPQHF. CDR3 DNA sequence: TGTGCCAGCAGCCCGAGGGAGACAGGGGTTGGTCATCAGCCCCAGCATTTT. Variable domain in full (rest from reference TRBV9 and TRBJ1-5): DSGVTQTPKHLITATGQRVTLRCSPRSGDLSVYWYQQSLDQGLQFLIQYYNGEERAKGNILERFSAQQFPDLHSELNLSSLELGDSALYFCASSPRETGVGHQPQHFGDGTRLSIL.

The CDR3 reads CSASGTSGSSEQYF. DNA for the CDR3: TGCAGCGCTTCCGGGACTAGCGGGAGTTCCGAGCAGTACTTC. The chain employs TRBV29-1 and TRBJ2-7, with 14 bases matching TRBD2. V was clipped by 7 bases and J by 6 bases; unmatched bases: 8. Germline V gives CDR1 SQVTM, CDR2 ANQGSEA. This CDR3 spans 14 amino acids.

This chain connects TRBV5-6 to TRBJ1-1; D is ambiguous. The CDR3 has 14 residues. The germline V and J ends were trimmed by 0 bases and 0 bases, with 6 bases remaining between them. The germline CDR1 and CDR2 sequences are SGHDT and YYEEEE. DNA for the CDR3: TGTGCCAGCAGCTTGGGGCGGGTGAACACTGAAGCTTTCTTT. Translation: CASSLGRVNTEAFF. Using reference TRBV5-6 and TRBJ1-1 for the parts outside the CDR3, the full variable domain is DAGVTQSPTHLIKTRGQQVTLRCSPKSGHDTVSWYQQALGQGPQFIFQYYEEEERQRGNFPDRFSGHQFPNYSSELNVNALLLGDSALYLCASSLGRVNTEAFFGQGTRLTVV.

This chain uses TRBV6-1 with TRBJ1-5, with 7 bases lining up with TRBD1. The CDR3 extends over 13 amino acids. The germline V gene has CDR1 MNHNS and CDR2 SASEGT. Trimming cost V 1 base and J 15 bases; bases outside gene matches: 9. The CDR3 region has the DNA TGTGCCAGCAGTGAAGAATTAAGGAGACAGGGGCATTTT. This sequence encodes CASSEELRRQGHF.

In nucleotides, the CDR3 is TGCAGCGTTGAAGATCCCCGACGGAGGGAAGCTTTCTTT. This codes for CSVEDPRRREAFF. The V gene is TRBV29-1, the J gene TRBJ1-1; D unclear. V lost 0 bases to trimming and J lost 8 bases, with 13 bases between them. Germline CDR1 SQVTM, CDR2 ANQGSEA. This CDR3 is built from 13 residues.

This chain connects TRBV11-2 to TRBJ2-7; D remains unclear. V was cut by 5 bases and J by 2 bases, with 10 bases left in between. The CDR3 contains 13 residues. CDR1 and CDR2 from the germline V gene are SGHAT and FQNNGV. The CDR3 nucleotides read TGTGCCAGCAGCCTCAATGGGCCCTACGAGCAGTACTTC. This gives the protein CASSLNGPYEQYF.

The rearrangement links TRBV5-3 to TRBJ2-1, with a tentative D call TRBD1 (6 bases). TRBV5-3 is noted as an ORF with a role that remains uncertain. The CDR3 loop spans 17 amino acids. Between the trimmed V and J ends, which lost 4 bases and 4 bases, there was a span of 21 bases. CDR3 coding DNA: TGTGCCAGAAGCCCCTCTTGGGGGACACTTGCATACAATGAGCAGTTCTTC. Protein: CARSPSWGTLAYNEQFF.

The J gene is TRBJ2-7, the V gene TRBV6-5, with 11 bases fitting TRBD2. CDR1 is MNHEY, CDR2 SVGAGI, per germline. This CDR3 has 13 amino acids. V was pared by 7 bases and J by 4 bases, with 3 bases of the junction left unmatched. The CDR3 bases are TGTGCCAGCAAGGGACTAGCGGATTACGAGCAGTACTTC. Translation gives CASKGLADYEQYF.

The V call is TRBV29-1, the J call TRBJ1-5; possible D gene TRBD1, 5 bases. There are 14 residues in the CDR3. CDR1 is SQVTM and CDR2 is ANQGSEA in the germline V gene. V lost 5 bases and J lost 4, with 15 bases in between. As DNA, the CDR3 is TGCAGCGTTCGCTTCGTAGGGGCAAATCAGCCCCAGCATTTT. Translating gives CSVRFVGANQPQHF.

The chain employs TRBV7-9 and TRBJ1-5, with D uncertain. The length of the CDR3 is 14 residues. Trimming took off 6 bases at V and 0 bases at J, with 9 bases between the two ends. CDR1 is SEHNR, CDR2 FQNEAQ, per germline (reference sequence). CDR3 in amino acids: CASSRSGSNQPQHF. CDR3 DNA sequence: TGTGCCAGCAGTAGGTCGGGTAGCAATCAGCCCCAGCATTTT.

The rearrangement uses TRBV6-6 and TRBJ2-1, with a possible D match to TRBD2 (5 bases). Trimming cost V 7 bases and J 6 bases, with 19 bases left between them. This CDR3 has 15 residues. Germline lookup yields CDR1 MNHNY and CDR2 SVGAGI (reference sequence). The CDR3 coding sequence is TGTGCCAGCACTATACGGACTGGGCTAGCCAATGAGCAGTTCTTC. It codes for CASTIRTGLANEQFF.

The chain uses TRBV6-2 or TRBV6-3 and TRBJ2-2; 10 bases map to TRBD2. This CDR3 is 15 amino acids long. Looked up from germline, CDR1 is MNHEY and CDR2 is SVGEGT. The ends lost 2 bases at V and 6 bases at J; junction bases unmatched: 3. The CDR3 here is CASSYLAGASGELFF. The CDR3 nucleotides read TGTGCCAGCAGTTACCTAGCGGGAGCTTCCGGGGAGCTGTTTTTT.

The genes are TRBV12-3 or TRBV12-4 and TRBJ1-2, with unresolved D. The CDR3 runs to 13 residues. V lost 0 bases and J lost 3, with 5 bases in between. CDR3 DNA sequence: TGTGCCAGCAGTTTAGCCGGGGACTATGGCTACACCTTC. This sequence encodes CASSLAGDYGYTF.

V usage is TRBV5-5 and J usage is TRBJ2-7; maybe TRBD1 (5 bases). Germline assignment: CDR1 SGHKS and CDR2 YYEKEE (reference sequence). The CDR3 contains 15 residues. V was trimmed by 1 base and J by 4 bases, leaving 15 bases between them. The CDR3 sequence: CASSLRGDGPYEQYF. CDR3 in DNA: TGTGCCAGCAGCTTGAGGGGCGACGGACCATACGAGCAGTACTTC. The full variable domain, rest sourced from reference TRBV5-5 and TRBJ2-7, is DAGVTQSPTHLIKTRGQQVTLRCSPISGHKSVSWYQQVLGQGPQFIFQYYEKEERGRGNFPDRFSARQFPNYSSELNVNALLLGDSALYLCASSLRGDGPYEQYFGPGTRLTVT.